This record concerns one T cell receptor beta chain sequence. What it binds is not known. This record belongs to a study of Graves' ophthalmopathy and Graves' hyperthyroidism. The TCR beta CDR3 regions underwent amplification from RNA transcripts. First-round RT-PCR employed HTBI primers, with a second-round multiplex PCR after it. TCRdb reprocessed the multiplex PCR reads via MiXCR and lists one record per CDR3 protein. The sample records just over 400,000 distinct CDR3 sequences, around 21% being singletons. Germline CDR1 MDHEN, CDR2 SYDVKM. The CDR3 length is 12 residues. Trimming pared 7 bases from V and 10 bases from J, leaving 17 bases between. Overall study findings and caveats: Most clonotypes expanded in thyroid above 0.001 frequency were present in blood too.

Sequenced input: peripheral blood. This TCR was sampled from a woman aged 18-35 years with stable Graves' hyperthyroidism. This chain links TRBV28 with TRBJ2-7; D may be TRBD2 (5 bases). The chain's CDR3 is CASTSGKDCQYF. The CDR3 coding sequence is TGTGCCAGCACCTCCGGGAAGGACTGTCAGTACTTC.